These 18 T cell receptor beta chains were all obtained from the same sample, sequenced in a study of metastatic and nonmetastatic thyroid tumors. No patient had received any treatment before thyroid surgery. Using MiXCR, TCRdb re-called clones from the PCR reads. This sample has about 12,000 clones; around a third occur once, and the top ten carry about an eighth. Sequenced: tumor tissue. Every receptor here comes from a female donor with papillary thyroid cancer or a benign thyroid nodule (not recorded which). Some clones in this sample may be carry-over from other donors' samples.

This clone was recorded at least ten times. A clone one base away is much larger, so this may be a read error. This sequence joins TRBV7-8 and TRBJ2-7; 9 positions agree with TRBD2. Losses at the gene ends were 4 bases for V and 5 bases for J; bases not matched to a gene: 18. The CDR3 has 18 residues. Germline-derived CDR1 and CDR2 are SGHVS and FQNEAQ. The CDR3 protein is CASSSGRLAGKSGDEQYF. The CDR3 nucleotides are TGTGCCAGCAGCTCAGGGCGGCTAGCGGGAAAATCCGGAGACGAGCAGTACTTC.

This clone was detected a few times. The chain combines TRBV6-5 with TRBJ1-2; D may be TRBD1 (5 bases). The V gene lost 2 bases and the J gene lost 11 bases, with 27 bases spanning the gap. The CDR3 is 17 amino acids. Germline lookup yields CDR1 MNHEY and CDR2 SVGAGI. The CDR3 is CASSYLSGQGTNYRYTF. In DNA form, the CDR3 reads TGTGCCAGCAGTTACCTGTCCGGGCAGGGCACCAACTATAGATACACCTTC.

A note on this clone: A read error may be the cause here, since a much bigger clone is one base away. V and J are TRBV12-3 or TRBV12-4 and TRBJ2-7, with D unresolved. The CDR3 is 13 amino acids. The CDR3 spells CASSFGAAYEHYF. The CDR3 coding sequence is TGTGCCAGCAGTTTCGGTGCAGCCTACGAGCATTACTTC.

By sample share, this clone is medium-sized. The chain links TRBV20-1 to TRBJ2-2; D is perhaps TRBD1 (5 bases). CDR1 DFQATT and CDR2 SNEGSKA come from the germline V gene (reference sequence). This CDR3 contains 12 residues. The V end lost 4 bases, the J end lost 6 bases, and 9 bases lay between the germline ends. CDR3 amino acids: CSATPGPGELFF. CDR3 DNA sequence: TGCAGTGCTACCCCAGGGCCCGGGGAGCTGTTTTTT.

J is TRBJ1-1 and V is TRBV12-3 or TRBV12-4; 8 positions agree with TRBD1. The CDR3 totals 14 residues. The V and J ends lost 5 bases and 5 bases, in that order; junction bases with no gene match: 7. CDR3 DNA: TGTGCCAGCAGTGGCAGGGGGCGGGAGACTGAAGCTTTCTTT. Translating it yields CASSGRGRETEAFF.

Remarks on this clone: A much larger clone lies a single base off, so this may be a read error. Other nucleotide sequences from this sample produce the same CDR3. This chain joins TRBV7-6 and TRBJ2-5; tentative D call: TRBD2 (5 bases). V lost 5 bases and J 5 bases, leaving 15 bases between the germline ends. The CDR3 totals 14 residues. Germline values: CDR1 SGHVS, CDR2 FNYEAQ. The CDR3 sequence is CASSADLRVETQYF. The CDR3 DNA reads TGTGCCAGCAGCGCCGACTTGAGGGTTGAGACCCAGTACTTC.

The chain is built from TRBV12-3 or TRBV12-4 and TRBJ2-1; D remains ambiguous. Between the trimmed V and J ends, which lost 6 bases and 5 bases, there was a span of 8 bases. The CDR3 spans 12 residues. The CDR3 reads CASSPRDNEQFF. DNA of the CDR3: TGTGCCAGCAGCCCCCGGGACAATGAGCAGTTCTTC.

V gene TRBV20-1 combines with J gene TRBJ2-1; 7 bases align to TRBD1. Germline V gene data show CDR1 as DFQATT and CDR2 as SNEGSKA (reference sequence). Unmatched junction bases numbered 13, after V lost 0 bases and J lost 14 bases. The CDR3 sequence is 14 residues long. CDR3 bases: TGCAGTGCTAGAGATAAATATAGGGGGCACGAGAAGTTCTTC. Translated, it gives CSARDKYRGHEKFF.

This clone has at least ten counts. This could be a read error, since a much larger clone is one nucleotide away. The rearrangement uses TRBV19 and TRBJ2-1; TRBD2 aligns across 10 bases. In germline, CDR1 is LNHDA, CDR2 SQIVND (reference sequence). The CDR3 is made up of 15 amino acids. For the CDR3, the DNA is TGTGCCGGTAGTATGCAGCGGGGGGGAGATAATGAGCAGTTCTTC. It is translated as CAGSMQRGGDNEQFF.

This clone has at least ten counts. The chain couples TRBV4-1 to TRBJ1-3; D uncertain. The CDR3 runs 15 residues. V was shortened by 1 base and J by 6 bases, with 13 bases between the two germline ends. Germline values: CDR1 MGHRA, CDR2 YSYEKL. The CDR3 DNA reads TGCGCCAGCAGCCAAGCACCAGGTTATATAAACACCATATATTTT. Protein: CASSQAPGYINTIYF.

Sample share makes this clone medium-sized (0.01 to 0.1%). The V call is TRBV19, the J call TRBJ1-5; no clear D gene. The CDR3 sequence is 13 residues long. The V gene lost 5 bases and the J gene lost 0 bases, with 5 bases spanning the gap. Germline-derived CDR1 and CDR2 are LNHDA and SQIVND (reference sequence). CDR3 in amino acids: CASSVNSNQPQHF. CDR3 bases: TGTGCCAGTAGTGTAAATAGCAATCAGCCCCAGCATTTT.

This clone counts as medium-sized. The chain uses TRBV11-2 and TRBJ2-2; 7 bases align to TRBD2. Germline V gene sequence: CDR1 SGHAT, CDR2 FQNNGV. The CDR3 length is 16 residues. The trim removed 4 bases at V and 6 bases at J, leaving 11 bases unmatched. CDR3 region: CASSSGGRVGAGELFF. DNA for the CDR3: TGTGCCAGCAGCTCGGGAGGACGGGTTGGTGCCGGGGAGCTGTTTTTT.

This clone turned up a few times. This chain links TRBV19 with TRBJ1-6, with 9 bases fitting TRBD1. The CDR3 totals 13 residues. Germline CDR1 and CDR2: LNHDA and SQIVND (reference sequence). V shed 8 bases and J 7 bases; nucleotides not matched to a gene: 3. Written as DNA, the CDR3 is TGTGCCAGTGAGGACAGGGGAAATTCACCCCTCCACTTT. Translating it yields CASEDRGNSPLHF.

This chain connects TRBV10-2 to TRBJ2-1; D may be TRBD1 or TRBD2 (7 bases each). The CDR3 has 13 residues. The germline V and J ends were trimmed by 6 bases and 6 bases, with 12 bases remaining between them. The germline V gene has CDR1 WSHSY and CDR2 SAAADI. The CDR3, as DNA: TGCGCCAGCAGGGGAGGGGGCTTCAATGAGCAGTTCTTC. Translating gives CASRGGGFNEQFF.

In this sample, this clone turned up many times. The V call is TRBV7-8, the J call TRBJ2-5, with D maybe TRBD2 (5 bases). The CDR3 is made up of 15 amino acids. Germline-derived CDR1 and CDR2 are SGHVS and FQNEAQ. With 1 base removed from V and 2 bases from J, the gap between germline ends came to 11 bases. The CDR3 here is CASSLDPGVQETQYF. As DNA, the CDR3 is TGTGCCAGCAGCTTAGATCCCGGGGTTCAAGAGACCCAGTACTTC.

By share of the sample, this clone is medium-sized. The J gene is TRBJ2-1, the V gene TRBV11-2; 8 bases match TRBD1. V shed 4 bases and J 15 bases; nucleotides not matched to a gene: 17. This CDR3 contains 15 residues. Per the germline V gene, CDR1 is SGHAT and CDR2 is FQNNGV. The CDR3 here is CASSSPVQGEIRLFF. The CDR3 DNA reads TGTGCCAGCAGCTCGCCGGTACAGGGGGAGATAAGGCTGTTCTTC.

This clone was counted a few times. The V gene is TRBV2, the J gene TRBJ1-5, with D uncertain. Germline V gives CDR1 SNHLY, CDR2 FYNNEI. The CDR3 has 17 residues. V was trimmed by 11 bases and J by 3 bases, leaving 26 bases between them. The CDR3 reads CAPPLGKSPYINQPQHF. CDR3 DNA: TGTGCCCCCCCCCTAGGTAAGTCCCCGTATATCAATCAGCCCCAGCATTTT.

This clone was counted at least ten times. The chain joins TRBV9 to TRBJ2-3; 9 nucleotides align to TRBD2. Germline V lookup: CDR1 SGDLS, CDR2 YYNGEE. The CDR3 has 16 residues. J lost 0 bases, V lost 0 bases, and 2 bases had no gene match. As DNA, the CDR3 is TGTGCCAGCAGCGTAGGTGCGGGGGGGAGCACAGATACGCAGTATTTT. Its protein product is CASSVGAGGSTDTQYF.